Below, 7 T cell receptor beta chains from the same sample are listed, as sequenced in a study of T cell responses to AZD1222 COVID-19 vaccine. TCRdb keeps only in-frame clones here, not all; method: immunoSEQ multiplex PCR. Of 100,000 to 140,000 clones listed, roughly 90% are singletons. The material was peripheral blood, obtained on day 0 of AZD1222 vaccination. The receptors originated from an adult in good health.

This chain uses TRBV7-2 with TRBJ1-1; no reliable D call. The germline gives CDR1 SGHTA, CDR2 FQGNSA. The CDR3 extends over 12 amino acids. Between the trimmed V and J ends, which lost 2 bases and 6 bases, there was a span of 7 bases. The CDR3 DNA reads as TGTGCCAGCAGCTTACAAGGGTCTGAAGCTTTCTTT. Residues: CASSLQGSEAFF.

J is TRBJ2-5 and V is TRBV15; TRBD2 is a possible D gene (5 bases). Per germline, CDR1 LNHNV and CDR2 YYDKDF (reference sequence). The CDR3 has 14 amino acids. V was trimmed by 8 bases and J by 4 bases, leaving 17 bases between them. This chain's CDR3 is CATEHGLFRETQYF. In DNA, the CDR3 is TGTGCCACCGAACACGGACTCTTCCGAGAGACCCAGTACTTC.

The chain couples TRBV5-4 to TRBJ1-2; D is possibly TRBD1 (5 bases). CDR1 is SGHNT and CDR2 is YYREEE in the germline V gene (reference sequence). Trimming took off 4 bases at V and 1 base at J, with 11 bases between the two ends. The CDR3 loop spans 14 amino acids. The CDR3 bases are TGTGCCAGCAGCCTCCCGACAGATAACTATGGCTACACCTTC. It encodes CASSLPTDNYGYTF.

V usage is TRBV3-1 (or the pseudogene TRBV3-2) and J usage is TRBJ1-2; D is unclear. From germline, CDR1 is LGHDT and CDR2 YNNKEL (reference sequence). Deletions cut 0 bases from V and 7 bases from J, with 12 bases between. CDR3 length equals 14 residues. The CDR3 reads CASSQEWTGGGYTF. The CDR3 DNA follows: TGTGCCAGCAGCCAAGAATGGACTGGAGGTGGCTACACCTTC.

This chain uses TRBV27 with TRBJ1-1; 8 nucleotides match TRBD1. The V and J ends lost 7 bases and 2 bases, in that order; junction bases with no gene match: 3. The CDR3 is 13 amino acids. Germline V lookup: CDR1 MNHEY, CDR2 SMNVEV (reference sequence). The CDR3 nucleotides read TGTGCCAGCAAGGACAGGGATAACACTGAAGCTTTCTTT. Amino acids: CASKDRDNTEAFF.

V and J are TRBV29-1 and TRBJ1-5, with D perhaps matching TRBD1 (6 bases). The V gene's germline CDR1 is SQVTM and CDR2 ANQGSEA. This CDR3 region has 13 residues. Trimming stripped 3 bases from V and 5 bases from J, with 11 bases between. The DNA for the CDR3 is TGCAGCGTTGAGACTGGGGGCGATCAGCCCCAGCATTTT. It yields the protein CSVETGGDQPQHF.

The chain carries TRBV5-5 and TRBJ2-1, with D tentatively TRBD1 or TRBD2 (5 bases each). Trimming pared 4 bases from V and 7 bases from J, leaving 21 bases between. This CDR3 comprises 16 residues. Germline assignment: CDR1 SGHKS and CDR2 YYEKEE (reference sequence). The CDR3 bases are TGTGCCAGCAGCGGATCCGGGACCCCCCGGGTAAATGAGCAGTTCTTC. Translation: CASSGSGTPRVNEQFF.